Presented here are 4 T cell receptor beta chains from one specimen sequenced in a study of blood T cell repertoires in COVID-19. The table came from immunoSEQ multiplex PCR; TCRdb's copy has only in-frame clones and leaves some out. The table shows 300,000 to 400,000 clones, with more than 75% occurring only once. The sequencing sample was made of PBMCs or T cells enriched from blood (not recorded which). The receptors come from a woman younger than 45 with acute COVID-19.

This chain joins TRBV18 and TRBJ1-1; a weak D match, TRBD1 (6 bases). V lost 6 bases to trimming and J lost 5 bases, with 16 bases between them. This CDR3 has 14 residues. Germline-derived CDR1 and CDR2 are KGHSH and LQKENI. The CDR3 spells CASSQYREGTEAFF. The CDR3 bases are TGTGCCAGCTCGCAATACAGGGAAGGGACTGAAGCTTTCTTT.

This chain connects TRBV18 to TRBJ1-1; TRBD1 aligns across 8 bases. The CDR3 is 14 amino acids. V shed 3 bases and J 6 bases; nucleotides not matched to a gene: 6. Looked up from germline, CDR1 is KGHSH and CDR2 is LQKENI. CDR3 DNA sequence: TGTGCCAGCTCACCTCGGACAGGGCCTCCTGAAGCTTTCTTT. Its translation: CASSPRTGPPEAFF.

V gene TRBV18 combines with J gene TRBJ1-3; TRBD1 matches 7 bases. CDR3 length: 16 amino acids. The germline gives CDR1 KGHSH, CDR2 LQKENI. V trimming: 3 bases; J trimming: 8 bases; junction bases outside the gene matches: 13. The CDR3 loop reads CASSPITGDSGDTIYF. The CDR3 nucleotides read TGTGCCAGCTCACCTATCACAGGGGACTCGGGGGACACCATATATTTT.

This clone was detected only a few times. The J gene is TRBJ2-1, the V gene TRBV10-1; 14 nucleotides agree with TRBD2. CDR1 and CDR2 from the germline V gene are WNHNN and SYGVQD (reference sequence). V was pared by 6 bases and J by 0 bases, with 7 bases of the junction left unmatched. The CDR3 spans 18 residues. In nucleotides, the CDR3 is TGCGCCAGCAGCGAGGGACTAGCGGGGGCCAGCTCCTACAATGAGCAGTTCTTC. Its translation: CASSEGLAGASSYNEQFF.